Detailed here is one TCR beta chain. The CDR3 consists of 14 residues. The germline CDR1 and CDR2 sequences are MNHEY and SVGAGI. V shed 7 bases, J shed 5 bases, and the junction held 7 bases outside the gene matches. Study processing details: From reference gene primer amplification, estimates of nucleated cell counts were derived. Assay: immunoSEQ multiplex PCR; the TCRdb copy retains only in-frame clones and omits some. V, J and clone size were drawn from that table, and D and trimming were deduced from the DNA. The profile covers over 300,000 clones, with approximately 85% appearing a single time and 7.2% taken by the ten largest. This sample is part of a study of blood T cell repertoires in COVID-19. Looking at the study overall: The origin of the acute and convalescent COVID-19 samples was the United States, Italy and Spain. In each case, the material was cDNA or gDNA derived from T cells, B-cell-depleted T cells, or PBMCs.

Specimen: peripheral blood. This clonotype originated in a human donor in a cohort sampled during active COVID-19. V usage is TRBV6-5 and J usage is TRBJ1-3, with TRBD1 matching over 8 bases. In nucleotides, the CDR3 is TGTGCCAGCATCGACAGGGGCACAAGAAACACCATATATTTT. This translates into CASIDRGTRNTIYF.